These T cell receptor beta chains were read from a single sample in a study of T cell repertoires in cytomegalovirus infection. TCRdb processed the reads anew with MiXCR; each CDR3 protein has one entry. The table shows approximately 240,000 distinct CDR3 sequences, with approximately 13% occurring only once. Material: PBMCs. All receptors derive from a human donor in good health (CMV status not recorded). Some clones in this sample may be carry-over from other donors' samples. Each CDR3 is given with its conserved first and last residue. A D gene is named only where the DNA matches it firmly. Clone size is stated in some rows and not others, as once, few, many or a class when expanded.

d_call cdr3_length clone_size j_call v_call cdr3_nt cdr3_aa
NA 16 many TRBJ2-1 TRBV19 TGTGCCAGTAGTCCTCTCCCGGCCGAGAGTTTGTATGAGCAGTTCTTC CASSPLPAESLYEQFF
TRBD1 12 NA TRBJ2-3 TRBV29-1 TGCAGCGTCGGACAGGCCACAGATACGCAGTATTTT CSVGQATDTQYF
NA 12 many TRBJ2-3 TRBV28 TGTGCCAGCAGGGAGGAGACAGATACGCAGTATTTT CASREETDTQYF
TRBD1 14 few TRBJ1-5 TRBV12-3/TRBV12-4 TGTGCCAGCAGCGTGACAGGGACTAATCAGCCCCAGCATTTT CASSVTGTNQPQHF
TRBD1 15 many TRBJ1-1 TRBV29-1 TGCAGCGCCGCGGGGGGGCAGGGGGCAGGTACTGAAGCTTTCTTT CSAAGGQGAGTEAFF
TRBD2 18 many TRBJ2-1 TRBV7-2 TGTGCCAGCACCTCCCCCCTGGGACTAGCGGGGACATACAATGAGCAGTTCTTC CASTSPLGLAGTYNEQFF
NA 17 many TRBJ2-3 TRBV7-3 TGTGCCAGCAGCCCCGGGACTGCGGGAAGTTCCACAGATACGCAGTATTTT CASSPGTAGSSTDTQYF
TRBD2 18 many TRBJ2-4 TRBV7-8 TGTGCCAGCAGCCCCCGACTAGCGGGGGGGCCGGGGGAAAACATTCAGTACTTC CASSPRLAGGPGENIQYF
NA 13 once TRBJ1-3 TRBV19 TGTGCCAGTACCGAAGTTAGGGGAAACACCATATATTTT CASTEVRGNTIYF
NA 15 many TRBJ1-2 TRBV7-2 TGTGCCAGCAGCCTACCAGGGACGGTGGTTGGGGGCTACACCTTC CASSLPGTVVGGYTF
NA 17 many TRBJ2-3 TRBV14 TGTGCCAGCAGCCAAGATCGGGGCAGATCCATCACAGATACGCAGTATTTT CASSQDRGRSITDTQYF
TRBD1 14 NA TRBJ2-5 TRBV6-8 TGTGCCAGCAGGCCTTCAGGGGGCTGGGAGACCCAGTACTTC CASRPSGGWETQYF
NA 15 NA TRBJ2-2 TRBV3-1 TGTGCCAGCAGCCCCCCCCTAGCAGGCACCGGGGAGCTGTTTTTT CASSPPLAGTGELFF
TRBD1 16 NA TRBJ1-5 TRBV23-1 TGCGCCAGCAGTCAATCTGGCAGGGGGAGCAATCAGCCCCAGCATTTT CASSQSGRGSNQPQHF
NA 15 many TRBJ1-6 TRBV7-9 TGTGCCAGCAGCTCCCACAGGGTAGGGAATTCACCCCTCCACTTT CASSSHRVGNSPLHF
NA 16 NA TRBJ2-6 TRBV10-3 TGTGCCATCAGTGTAGGCAGGCCCTCTGGGGCCAACGTCCTGACTTTC CAISVGRPSGANVLTF
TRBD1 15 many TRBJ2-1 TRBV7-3 TGTGCCAGCAGCTTAATGACAGGGGGATCCAATGAGCAGTTCTTC CASSLMTGGSNEQFF
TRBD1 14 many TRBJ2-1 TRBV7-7 TGTGCCAGCTCATTAGGGGGCCGGGACAATGAGCAGTTCTTC CASSLGGRDNEQFF
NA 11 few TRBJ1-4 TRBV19 TGTGCCAGTAAGGGACCTGAAAAACTGTTTTTT CASKGPEKLFF
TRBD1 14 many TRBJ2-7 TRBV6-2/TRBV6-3 TGTGCCAGCTTCGGGACAGGGGCCACATACGAGCAGTACTTC CASFGTGATYEQYF
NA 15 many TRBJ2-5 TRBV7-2 TGTGCCAGCAGCTTACCCAAAGGAGTCCAAGAGACCCAGTACTTC CASSLPKGVQETQYF
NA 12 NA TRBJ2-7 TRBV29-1 TGCAGCGTTCGGACCAGTTTGAACGAGCAGTACTTC CSVRTSLNEQYF
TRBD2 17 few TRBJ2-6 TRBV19 TGTGCCAGTAGTATCGGGCTAGCGGGAGCTGGGGCCAACGTCCTGACTTTC CASSIGLAGAGANVLTF
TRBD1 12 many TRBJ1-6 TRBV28 TGTGCCAGCAGTAGGGACAGTTCACCCCTCCACTTT CASSRDSSPLHF
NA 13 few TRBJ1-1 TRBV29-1 TGCAGCGCCTCGACAGCAATGAACACTGAAGCTTTCTTT CSASTAMNTEAFF
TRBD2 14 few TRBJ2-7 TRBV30 TGTGCCTGGAGTCAGGGACTAGGCGTCTACGAGCAGTACTTC CAWSQGLGVYEQYF
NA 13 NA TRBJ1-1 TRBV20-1 TGCAGTGCTAGCCGGGGGGGCAGCACTGAAGCTTTCTTT CSASRGGSTEAFF
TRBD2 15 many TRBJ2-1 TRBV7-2 TGTGCCAGCAGCTTTCAGGTAGCGGGAGAATTCGAGCAGTTCTTC CASSFQVAGEFEQFF
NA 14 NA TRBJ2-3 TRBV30 TGTGCCTGGAGTCTTACGAAAAACACAGATACGCAGTATTTT CAWSLTKNTDTQYF
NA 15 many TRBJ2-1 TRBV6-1 TGTGCCAGCAGTTTATGGGGCGTAAATCAGAATGAGCAGTTCTTC CASSLWGVNQNEQFF
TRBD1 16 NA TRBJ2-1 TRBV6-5 TGTGCCAGCAGTTCCCGCGGACAGGGAATTTACAATGAGCAGTTCTTC CASSSRGQGIYNEQFF
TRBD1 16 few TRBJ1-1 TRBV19 TGTGCCAGTAGTATAGGGGTGGGACAGGGTGACACTGAAGCTTTCTTT CASSIGVGQGDTEAFF
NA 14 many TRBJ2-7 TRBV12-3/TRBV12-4 TGTGCCAGCATATACACCTTGCCCCAGTACGAGCAGTACTTC CASIYTLPQYEQYF
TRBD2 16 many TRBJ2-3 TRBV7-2 TGTGCCAGCAGCTTAATGGGGGGGGGACCTACAGATACGCAGTATTTT CASSLMGGGPTDTQYF
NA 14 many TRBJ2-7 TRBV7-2 TGTGCCAGCAGCCGAGACAGGAGCTCCTACGAGCAGTACTTC CASSRDRSSYEQYF
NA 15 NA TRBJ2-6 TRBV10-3 TGTGCCATCAGCCGTCCAGGGGCCGGGGCCAACGTCCTGACTTTC CAISRPGAGANVLTF
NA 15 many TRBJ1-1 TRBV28 TGTGCCAGCAGTTCCGCGGGCGTTTTTGGCACTGAAGCTTTCTTT CASSSAGVFGTEAFF
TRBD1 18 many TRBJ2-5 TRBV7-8 TGTGCCAGCAGCTTAGCGAGGGGGACAGGGGGCCATCGGGGGACCCAGTACTTC CASSLARGTGGHRGTQYF
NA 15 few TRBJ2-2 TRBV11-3 TGTGCCAGCAGCTTAGGGAGGTCAGCCGGCGGGGAGCTGTTTTTT CASSLGRSAGGELFF
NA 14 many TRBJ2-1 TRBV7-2 TGTGCCAGCAGCTTAGCGGGTCCCTACAATGAGCAGTTCTTC CASSLAGPYNEQFF
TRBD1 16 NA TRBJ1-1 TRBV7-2 TGTGCCAGCAGCTTGGACAGGGTCTTCTCAAACACTGAAGCTTTCTTT CASSLDRVFSNTEAFF
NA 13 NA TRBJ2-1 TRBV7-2 TGTGCCAGCAGCTTAGGAGCCAATAATGAGCAGTTCTTC CASSLGANNEQFF
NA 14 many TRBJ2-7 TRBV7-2 TGTGCCAGCAGCTCACGGACTCGCAGAGGCGAGCAGTACTTC CASSSRTRRGEQYF
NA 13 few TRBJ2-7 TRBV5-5 TGTGCCAGCAGCCATCGGGCCCCCTACGAGCAGTACTTC CASSHRAPYEQYF
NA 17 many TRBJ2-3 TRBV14 TGTGCCAGCAGCCAAGATCCCCTCGGGAGTGGCACAGATACGCAGTATTTT CASSQDPLGSGTDTQYF
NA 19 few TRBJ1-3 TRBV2 TGTGCCAGCAGTGAGACAGGTGGCATCCATACCTCCCGGAGGAACACCATATATTTT CASSETGGIHTSRRNTIYF
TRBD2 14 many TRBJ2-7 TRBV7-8 TGTGCCAGCAGCTTACTAGCGGGAGGTGGCGAGCAGTACTTC CASSLLAGGGEQYF
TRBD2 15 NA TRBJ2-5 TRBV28 TGTGCCAGCAGCCGCACTAGCGGATCCCAAGAGACCCAGTACTTC CASSRTSGSQETQYF
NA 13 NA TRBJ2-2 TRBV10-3 TGTGCCATCGAGGACACGGGTACCGGGGAGCTGTTTTTT CAIEDTGTGELFF
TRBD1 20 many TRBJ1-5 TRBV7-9 TGTGCCAGCAGCTTATCGCTAGGACAGGGGGTCGTAGGTAGCAATCAGCCCCAGCATTTT CASSLSLGQGVVGSNQPQHF
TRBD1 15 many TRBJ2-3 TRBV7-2 TGTGCCAGCAGCTTGGGGACAGGGTTCACAGATACGCAGTATTTT CASSLGTGFTDTQYF
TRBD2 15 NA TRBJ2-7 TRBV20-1 TGCAGTGCTAGAGATAGGGTAGCGGGAACCTACGAGCAGTACTTC CSARDRVAGTYEQYF
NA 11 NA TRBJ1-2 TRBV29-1 TGCAGCGTTGAAGAAGGTCATGGCTACACCTTC CSVEEGHGYTF